What follows are 4 T cell receptor beta chains derived from one specimen sequenced in a study of blood T cell repertoires in COVID-19. TCRdb's table, derived via immunoSEQ multiplex PCR, lists solely in-frame clones and lacks some. The sample has 88,000 or so clones, around nine tenths seen once. The specimen sequenced was peripheral blood. These receptors originate from a man aged 45-65 years with acute or convalescent COVID-19.

The V and J genes are TRBV28 and TRBJ1-1, with a possible D match to TRBD1 (6 bases). The CDR3 contains 13 residues. The V end was cut by 7 bases, the J end by 3 bases, with 12 bases between. Germline V lookup: CDR1 MDHEN, CDR2 SYDVKM. In nucleotides, the CDR3 is TGTGCCAGCACCCCCCAGGGGTACACTGAAGCTTTCTTT. As protein: CASTPQGYTEAFF.

V and J are TRBV7-9 and TRBJ1-5; D is undetermined. The CDR3 loop spans 14 amino acids. The V and J ends lost 4 bases and 3 bases respectively, with 10 bases between them. The germline V gene has CDR1 SEHNR and CDR2 FQNEAQ (reference sequence). The CDR3 DNA reads as TGTGCCAGCAGCTCACTTAACTTCAATCAGCCCCAGCATTTT. This encodes CASSSLNFNQPQHF.

With respect to this clone: The sample holds other DNA sequences that translate to the same CDR3. The chain uses TRBV5-1 and TRBJ2-2; D is undetermined. Germline V gene lookup returns CDR1 SGHRS and CDR2 YFSETQ. Trimming stripped 0 bases from V and 1 base from J, with 4 bases between. The CDR3 extends over 14 amino acids. CDR3 region: CASSLGQNTGELFF. DNA of the CDR3: TGCGCCAGCAGCTTGGGGCAGAACACCGGGGAGCTGTTTTTT.

The chain joins TRBV18 to TRBJ1-3; D remains unclear. CDR3 length: 16 residues. The germline gives CDR1 KGHSH, CDR2 LQKENI. The ends were cut back, 3 bases at V and 0 bases at J, with 12 bases in the middle. This CDR3 is CASSPPGRLSGNTIYF. Here the CDR3 DNA reads TGTGCCAGCTCACCCCCCGGGAGACTCTCTGGAAACACCATATATTTT.